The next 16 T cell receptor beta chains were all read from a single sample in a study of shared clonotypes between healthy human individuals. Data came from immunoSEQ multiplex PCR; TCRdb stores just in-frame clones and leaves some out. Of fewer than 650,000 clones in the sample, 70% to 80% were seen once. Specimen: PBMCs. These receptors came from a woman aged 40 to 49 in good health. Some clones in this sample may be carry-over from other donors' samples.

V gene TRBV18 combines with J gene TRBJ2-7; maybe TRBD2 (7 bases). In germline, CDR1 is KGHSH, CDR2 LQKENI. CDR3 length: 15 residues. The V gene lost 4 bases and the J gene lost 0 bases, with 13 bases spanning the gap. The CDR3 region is CASSLRGGPSYEQYF. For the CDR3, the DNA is TGTGCCAGCTCACTTCGCGGGGGCCCCTCCTACGAGCAGTACTTC.

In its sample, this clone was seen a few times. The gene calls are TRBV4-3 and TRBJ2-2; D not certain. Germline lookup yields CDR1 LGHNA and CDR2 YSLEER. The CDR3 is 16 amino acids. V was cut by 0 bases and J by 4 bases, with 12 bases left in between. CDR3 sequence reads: CASSQDVGWGTGELFF. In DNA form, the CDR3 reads TGCGCCAGCAGCCAAGATGTAGGATGGGGCACCGGGGAGCTGTTTTTT.

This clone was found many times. The CDR3 DNA reads TGTGCCAGCAGTGCGGAACAGAACTCCTACGAGCAGTACTTC. Amino acid sequence: CASSAEQNSYEQYF. The V and J genes are TRBV2 and TRBJ2-7; D gene unclear. Germline values: CDR1 SNHLY, CDR2 FYNNEI. V shed 4 bases and J shed 0 bases, with 10 bases lying between them. The CDR3 loop spans 14 amino acids.

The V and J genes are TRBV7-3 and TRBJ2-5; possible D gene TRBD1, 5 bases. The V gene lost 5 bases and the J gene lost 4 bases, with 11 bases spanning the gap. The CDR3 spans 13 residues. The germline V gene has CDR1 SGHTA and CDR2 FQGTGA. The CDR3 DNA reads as TGTGCCAGCAGCCCAGACAGTGGAGAGACCCAGTACTTC. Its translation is CASSPDSGETQYF.

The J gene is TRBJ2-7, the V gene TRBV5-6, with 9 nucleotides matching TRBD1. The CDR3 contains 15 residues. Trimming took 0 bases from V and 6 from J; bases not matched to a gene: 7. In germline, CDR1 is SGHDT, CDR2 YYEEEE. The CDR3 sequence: CASSLVGQGRSEQYF. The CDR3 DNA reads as TGTGCCAGCAGCTTGGTGGGACAGGGACGATCCGAGCAGTACTTC.

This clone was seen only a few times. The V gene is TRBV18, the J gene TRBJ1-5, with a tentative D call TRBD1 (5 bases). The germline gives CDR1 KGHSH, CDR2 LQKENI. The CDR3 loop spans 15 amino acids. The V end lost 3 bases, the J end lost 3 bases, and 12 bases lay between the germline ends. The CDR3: CASSPGEGSNQPQHF. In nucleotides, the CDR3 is TGTGCCAGCTCACCGGGGGAGGGTTCCAATCAGCCCCAGCATTTT.

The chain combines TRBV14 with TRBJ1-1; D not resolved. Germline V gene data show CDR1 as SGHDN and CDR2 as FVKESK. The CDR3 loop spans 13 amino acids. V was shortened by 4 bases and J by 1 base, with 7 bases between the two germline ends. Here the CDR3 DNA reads TGTGCCAGCAGCCCATCAAAGAACACTGAAGCTTTCTTT. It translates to CASSPSKNTEAFF.

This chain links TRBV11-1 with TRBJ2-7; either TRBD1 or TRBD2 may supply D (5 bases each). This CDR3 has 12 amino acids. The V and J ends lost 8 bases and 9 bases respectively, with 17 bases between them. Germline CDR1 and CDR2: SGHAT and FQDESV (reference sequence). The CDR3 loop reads CASGRDPRWQYF. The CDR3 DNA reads TGTGCCAGCGGCCGGGACCCTCGGTGGCAGTACTTC.

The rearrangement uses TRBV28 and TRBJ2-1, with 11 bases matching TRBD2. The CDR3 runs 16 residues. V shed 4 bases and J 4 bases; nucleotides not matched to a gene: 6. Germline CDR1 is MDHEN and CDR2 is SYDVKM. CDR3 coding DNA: TGTGCCAGCAGTTCCGGGACTAGCGGACCGTACAATGAGCAGTTCTTC. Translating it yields CASSSGTSGPYNEQFF.

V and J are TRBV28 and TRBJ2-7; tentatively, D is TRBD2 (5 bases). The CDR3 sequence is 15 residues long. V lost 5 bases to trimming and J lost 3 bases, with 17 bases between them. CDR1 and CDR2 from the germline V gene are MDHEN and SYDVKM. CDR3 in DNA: TGTGCCAGCAGTCCGGCCTCGGGATGGGACTACGAGCAGTACTTC. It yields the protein CASSPASGWDYEQYF.

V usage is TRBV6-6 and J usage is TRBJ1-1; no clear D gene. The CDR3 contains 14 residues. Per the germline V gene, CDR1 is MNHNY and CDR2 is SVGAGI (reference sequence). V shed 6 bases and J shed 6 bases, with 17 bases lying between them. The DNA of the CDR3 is TGTGCCAGCAGACCCCAGGTCTGGGTATCTGAAGCTTTCTTT. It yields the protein CASRPQVWVSEAFF.

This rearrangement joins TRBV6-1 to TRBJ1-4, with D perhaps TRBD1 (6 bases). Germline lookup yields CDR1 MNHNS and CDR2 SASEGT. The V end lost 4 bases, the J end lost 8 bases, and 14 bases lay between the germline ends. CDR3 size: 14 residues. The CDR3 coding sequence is TGTGCCAGCAGTGCTTCAGGGGCCCGGGAAAAACTGTTTTTT. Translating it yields CASSASGAREKLFF.

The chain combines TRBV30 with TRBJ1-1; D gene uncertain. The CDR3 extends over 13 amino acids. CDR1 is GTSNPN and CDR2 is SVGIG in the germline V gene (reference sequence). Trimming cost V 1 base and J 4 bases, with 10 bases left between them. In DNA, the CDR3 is TGTGCCTGGAGTGGGGGTTTGGGCACTGAAGCTTTCTTT. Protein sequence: CAWSGGLGTEAFF. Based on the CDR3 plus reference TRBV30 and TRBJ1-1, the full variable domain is SQTIHQWPATLVQPVGSPLSLECTVEGTSNPNLYWYRQAAGRGLQLLFYSVGIGQISSEVPQNLSASRPQDRQFILSSKKLLLSDSGFYLCAWSGGLGTEAFFGQGTRLTVV.

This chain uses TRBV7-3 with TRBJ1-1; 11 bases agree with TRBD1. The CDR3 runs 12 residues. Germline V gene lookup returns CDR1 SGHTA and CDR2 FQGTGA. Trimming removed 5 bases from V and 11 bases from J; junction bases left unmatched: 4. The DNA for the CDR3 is TGTGCCAGCAGCGGACAGGGGGCGCGGGCTTTCTTT. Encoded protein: CASSGQGARAFF.

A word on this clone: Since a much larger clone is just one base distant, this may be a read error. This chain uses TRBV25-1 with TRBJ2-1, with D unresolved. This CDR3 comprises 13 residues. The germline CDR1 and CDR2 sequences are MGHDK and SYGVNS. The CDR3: CAGSASPGNEQFF. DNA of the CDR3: TGTGCCGGCAGTGCTTCCCCTGGGAATGAGCAGTTCTTC.

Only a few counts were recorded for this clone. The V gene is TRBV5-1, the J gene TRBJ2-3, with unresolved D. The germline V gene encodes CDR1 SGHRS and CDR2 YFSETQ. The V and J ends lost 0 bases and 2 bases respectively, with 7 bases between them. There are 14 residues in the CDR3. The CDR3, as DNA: TGCGCCAGCAGCTTGGAGCAGCCCACAGATACGCAGTATTTT. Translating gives CASSLEQPTDTQYF.